This T cell receptor (beta chain) originates from a study of cytomegalovirus exposure and HLA in healthy donors. The PCR was carried out with 60 Vbeta primers and 13 Jbeta primers. Data came from immunoSEQ multiplex PCR; TCRdb stores just in-frame clones and leaves some out. The table lists 150,000 to 200,000 clones, around 82% of them singletons. There are 14 residues in the CDR3. Trimming left V 1 base short and J 4 bases short, with 10 bases between. From germline, CDR1 is LNHDA and CDR2 SQIVND (reference sequence). This clonotype originated in a man aged 55 to 70 in good health and CMV-seronegative. Material: PBMCs. The chain employs TRBV19 and TRBJ1-1; D might be TRBD1 (6 bases). CDR3 loop: CASSIGRGRTEAFF. CDR3 coding DNA: TGTGCCAGTAGTATAGGGCGGGGGCGCACTGAAGCTTTCTTT.